This note documents a single TCR beta chain sequence. TCRbeta library construction was performed incorporating unique molecular identifiers. TCRdb reprocessed the PCR reads with MiXCR, giving one entry per CDR3 protein. The sample yields 450,000 to 600,000 distinct CDR3 sequences, around 17% seen once. The CDR3 runs 15 residues. The J segment lost 1 base and the V segment lost 2 bases, leaving 3 bases of the junction unmatched. The sample comes from a study of T-cell reconstitution after alpha-beta-depleted transplantation in children. The chain is built from TRBV12-3 or TRBV12-4 and TRBJ2-3; 7 bases are shared with TRBD1. The TCR was taken from a human donor who donated a stem cell graft to a child with acute lymphoblastic leukemia. Sample: PBMCs from the stem cell graft donor, taken from the stem cell graft. The CDR3 sequence is CASSLFGTGTDTQYF. In DNA, the CDR3 is TGTGCCAGCAGTTTATTTGGGACAGGCACAGATACGCAGTATTTT.